The T cell receptor (beta chain) under discussion was sequenced for a study of cytomegalovirus exposure and HLA in healthy donors. Findings and caveats of the study: A highly shared variant cluster was judged a likely technical artifact.

CDR1 is MGHDK and CDR2 is SYGVNS in the germline V gene. The V gene lost 1 base and the J gene lost 4 bases, with 10 bases spanning the gap. This CDR3 comprises 14 residues. About this clone itself: The antigen remains undetermined.

PCR employed 60 Vbeta and 13 Jbeta primers. Method: immunoSEQ multiplex PCR; TCRdb's copy keeps in-frame clones and lacks some. This table holds approximately 140,000 clones, 78% found once. This rearrangement joins TRBV25-1 to TRBJ2-5; D might be TRBD2 (6 bases). The TCR sequence derives from a man between 35 and 55 years old in good health and CMV-seropositive. The sequencing sample was made of PBMCs. The CDR3: CASSELGGVETQYF. CDR3 sequence (DNA): TGTGCCAGCAGTGAATTGGGGGGAGTAGAGACCCAGTACTTC.